These T cell receptor beta chains were read from a single sample in a study of blood T cell repertoires in COVID-19. Profiled with immunoSEQ multiplex PCR; TCRdb holds only in-frame clones, not every one. Of roughly 88,000 clones in the sample, 80% to 90% were seen once. Material for sequencing was peripheral blood. All receptors come from a woman of 80 years or more with acute or convalescent COVID-19. The CDR3 runs from the conserved cysteine through the conserved F or W. Clone size is shown for a subset of rows, as once, few, many or a class of expanded clone.

clone size	V gene	CDR3 protein
NA	TRBV3-1/TRBV3-2	CASSFRTSGGAETQYF
once	TRBV19	CASSPRTGNYGYTF
NA	TRBV2	CASKGGRNEQYF
NA	TRBV29-1	CSVLVGNTIYF
NA	TRBV19	CASSIVLGGGGGQPQHF
NA	TRBV19	CARLGQRELDEQYF
few	TRBV7-2	CASSSHLQQGNYGYTF
NA	TRBV11-3	CASGGSGEQYF
few	TRBV11-2	CASSILQGANTEAFF
NA	TRBV27	CASSLSTPLGGGEKLFF
few	TRBV18	CASALDQGYEQYF
NA	TRBV15	CATSRDKQDAYEQYF
NA	TRBV18	CASNPPTGETQYF
NA	TRBV3-1/TRBV3-2	CASSRTSGGAGTYEQYF
NA	TRBV11-3	CASSSLAGGPTDTQYF
NA	TRBV28	CASSTGSPSGNTIYF
NA	TRBV5-4	CASSLAGHTNTEAFF
NA	TRBV19	CASSIGGTGRSNYGYTF
NA	TRBV3-1/TRBV3-2	CASSLGTANTGELFF
NA	TRBV25-1	CASSDPARDRDTEAFF